This T cell receptor (beta chain) was recorded in a study of OX40 agonist ivuxolimab in advanced cancers. Study-wide results and limits: Among patients with partial responses at 0.1-3.0 mg/kg, clonal expansion was among the lowest. CD8+ T cells were the subset that, on average, had more expanded clones than CD4+.

Concerning this clone itself: What it binds is unknown.

CDR3 length: 13 residues. V dropped 0 bases and J dropped 8; count of bases not matched to a gene: 4. CDR1 and CDR2 (germline): GTSNPN, SVGIG (reference sequence). Libraries were prepared by immunoSEQ multiplex PCR; TCRdb keeps only in-frame clonotypes and omits some of them. This table holds fewer than 70,000 clones, under 95% found once. The chain combines TRBV30 with TRBJ1-2; 9 positions agree with TRBD1. Specimen: CD4+ or CD8+ T cells sorted from blood, collected in a trial of the OX40 agonist ivuxolimab. The TCR originated in an adult with an advanced solid tumor such as melanoma, head and neck, liver or kidney cancer. In nucleotides, the CDR3 is TGTGCCTGGAGTGTACAGGGGGCCCGCGGCTACACCTTC. The encoded protein is CAWSVQGARGYTF.